The 25 T cell receptor beta chains given below trace back to one sample, sequenced in a study of immune evolution from preneoplasia to lung adenocarcinoma. Sequenced by immunoSEQ multiplex PCR; TCRdb stores in-frame clones only, minus some. The sample contains 4,000 or so clones, 87% of which appear only once. Sequenced input: FFPE minimally invasive lung adenocarcinoma tissue. Receptors were obtained from a donor at least 70 years old with lung adenocarcinoma.

The V call is TRBV6-5, the J call TRBJ1-5; D is uncertain. The CDR3 loop spans 15 amino acids. With 3 bases removed from V and 4 bases from J, the gap between germline ends came to 13 bases. Germline V gene data show CDR1 as MNHEY and CDR2 as SVGAGI. CDR3 in amino acids: CASSYQTPANQPQHF. The CDR3 region has the DNA TGTGCCAGCAGTTATCAGACCCCTGCTAATCAGCCCCAGCATTTT.

This chain connects TRBV28 to TRBJ2-7, with D hard to call. V was cut by 6 bases and J by 6 bases, with 15 bases left in between. CDR1 and CDR2 from the germline V gene are MDHEN and SYDVKM. CDR3 size: 13 residues. The CDR3 spells CASSPRHTPEQYF. The CDR3 nucleotides read TGTGCCAGCAGCCCTCGACACACCCCCGAGCAGTACTTC.

The V gene is TRBV18, the J gene TRBJ1-2; D is possibly TRBD1 (5 bases). Germline CDR1 reads KGHSH; CDR2 reads LQKENI. This CDR3 spans 13 amino acids. Deletions cut 2 bases from V and 8 bases from J, with 12 bases between. The CDR3 nucleotides read TGTGCCAGCTCACCAGGGCAGGGAAGGGGCTACACCTTC. As protein: CASSPGQGRGYTF.

The CDR3 coding sequence is TGTGCCAGCAGCTTTCAAGGGGGCAATGAAAAACTGTTTTTT. Translating gives CASSFQGGNEKLFF. V gene TRBV7-2 combines with J gene TRBJ1-4; 7 bases fit TRBD1. The CDR3 spans 14 residues. Germline V CDR1 and CDR2: SGHTA, FQGNSA. J lost 5 bases, V lost 3 bases, and 3 bases had no gene match.

This clone was detected only once. The chain employs TRBV7-9 and TRBJ1-5; no clear D. The CDR3 spans 12 residues. Germline CDR1 and CDR2: SEHNR and FQNEAQ (reference sequence). Between the trimmed V and J ends, which lost 1 base and 6 bases, there was a span of 4 bases. The CDR3 DNA reads TGTGCCAGCAGCTTAGGAGGTCAGCCCCAGCATTTT. This gives the protein CASSLGGQPQHF.

In DNA form, the CDR3 reads TGTGCCAGCAGCCGAGGCGGGACTCGGAGCTATGGCTACACCTTC. Protein sequence: CASSRGGTRSYGYTF. The rearrangement uses TRBV7-9 and TRBJ1-2; a possible D gene is TRBD1 (5 bases). Trimming cost V 5 bases and J 4 bases, with 17 bases left between them. CDR3 length: 15 residues. Germline V gives CDR1 SEHNR, CDR2 FQNEAQ (reference sequence).

The chain uses TRBV11-2 and TRBJ2-4; tentative D call: TRBD1 (5 bases). Per the germline V gene, CDR1 is SGHAT and CDR2 is FQNNGV. The CDR3 consists of 14 residues. V was trimmed by 0 bases and J by 8 bases, leaving 11 bases between them. DNA of the CDR3: TGTGCCAGCAGCTTAGACTTAAGGGGCGACATTCAGTACTTC. Protein sequence: CASSLDLRGDIQYF.

The rearrangement uses TRBV5-4 and TRBJ2-7, with D hard to call. Looked up from germline, CDR1 is SGHNT and CDR2 is YYREEE (reference sequence). Trimming stripped 1 base from V and 0 bases from J, with 11 bases between. CDR3 length: 15 amino acids. The CDR3 DNA reads TGTGCCAGCAGCTTGCAGGTCGCCAGCTCCTACGAGCAGTACTTC. Translation: CASSLQVASSYEQYF.

The sample holds one count of this clone. This CDR3 reads CASSPLGGADTQYF. DNA of the CDR3: TGTGCCAGCAGCCCTCTCGGTGGGGCAGATACGCAGTATTTT. This chain connects TRBV14 to TRBJ2-3; D ambiguous. The germline CDR1 and CDR2 sequences are SGHDN and FVKESK. Trimming shortened V by 4 bases and J by 4 bases, and 12 bases separated the two germline ends. CDR3 length: 14 residues. The full variable domain, completed using reference TRBV14 and TRBJ2-3, is EAGVTQFPSHSVIEKGQTVTLRCDPISGHDNLYWYRRVMGKEIKFLLHFVKESKQDESGMPNNRFLAERTGGTYSTLKVQPAELEDSGVYFCASSPLGGADTQYFGPGTRLTVL.

The chain joins TRBV7-6 to TRBJ2-1; D tentatively reads TRBD1 or TRBD2 (5 bases each). Between the trimmed V and J ends, which lost 5 bases and 6 bases, there was a span of 17 bases. CDR1 SGHVS and CDR2 FNYEAQ come from the germline V gene. This CDR3 is built from 15 residues. The CDR3 bases are TGTGCCAGCAGCCCTAACCCGGGACCGGTCAATGAGCAGTTCTTC. Protein product: CASSPNPGPVNEQFF.

The chain links TRBV7-6 to TRBJ2-1, with D possibly being TRBD2 (6 bases). CDR3 length: 16 residues. CDR1 is SGHVS and CDR2 is FNYEAQ in the germline V gene. V lost 2 bases and J 0 bases, leaving 11 bases between the germline ends. The CDR3, as DNA: TGTGCCAGCAGCTTATTCGGGGGTAGCTCCTACAATGAGCAGTTCTTC. It is translated as CASSLFGGSSYNEQFF.

J is TRBJ2-5 and V is TRBV25-1; 8 nucleotides align to TRBD1. Germline CDR1 reads MGHDK; CDR2 reads SYGVNS. Trimming removed 5 bases from V and 4 bases from J; junction bases left unmatched: 9. The CDR3 loop spans 15 amino acids. DNA of the CDR3: TGTGCCAGCAGTCCACAGGGGGTGGTTGTAGAGACCCAGTACTTC. Translated: CASSPQGVVVETQYF.

The chain couples TRBV11-3 to TRBJ1-1, with 7 positions matching TRBD1. Germline CDR1 and CDR2: SGHNT and YENEEA. The CDR3 sequence is 13 residues long. After removal of 4 bases from V and 6 bases from J, the junction contained 5 bases not matched to a gene. CDR3 amino acids: CASSSNQGAEAFF. For the CDR3, the DNA is TGTGCCAGCAGCTCTAACCAGGGGGCTGAAGCTTTCTTT.

This clone was observed a single time. The chain employs TRBV5-1 and TRBJ2-7, with D unclear. CDR3 length: 13 amino acids. Germline CDR1 reads SGHRS; CDR2 reads YFSETQ. The V and J ends lost 4 bases and 0 bases respectively, with 8 bases between them. This CDR3 reads CASSMGSSYEQYF. In DNA, the CDR3 is TGCGCCAGCAGCATGGGAAGCTCCTACGAGCAGTACTTC.

The gene calls are TRBV6-5 and TRBJ2-7; D remains unclear. Germline CDR1 is MNHEY and CDR2 is SVGAGI. The germline V and J ends were trimmed by 6 bases and 0 bases, with 12 bases remaining between them. This CDR3 has 14 residues. Here the CDR3 reads CASSPSANSYEQYF. In DNA, the CDR3 is TGTGCCAGCAGCCCCTCAGCGAACTCCTACGAGCAGTACTTC.

V is TRBV28 and J is TRBJ2-3; 7 nucleotides match TRBD2. With V trimmed by 5 bases and J by 1 base, 6 bases remained unmatched. Per germline, CDR1 MDHEN and CDR2 SYDVKM. The CDR3 is 15 residues long. For the CDR3, the DNA is TGTGCCAGCAGTCCACGGGGGGAAGGCACAGATACGCAGTATTTT. Translating it yields CASSPRGEGTDTQYF.

The CDR3 DNA reads as TGTGCCAGCAACGTGGGGGTATCCGAGCAGTACTTC. Residues: CASNVGVSEQYF. The V call is TRBV28, the J call TRBJ2-7; D could derive from TRBD1 or TRBD2 (5 bases each). The CDR3 spans 12 residues. Trimming took 7 bases from V and 6 from J, leaving 13 bases between them. Germline assignment: CDR1 MDHEN and CDR2 SYDVKM.

The chain uses TRBV11-2 and TRBJ1-1; D remains unclear. The CDR3 is 13 amino acids. Trimming took off 1 base at V and 5 bases at J, with 8 bases between the two ends. Per germline, CDR1 SGHAT and CDR2 FQNNGV. CDR3 sequence reads: CASSLVRGTEAFF. CDR3 bases: TGTGCCAGCAGCTTAGTACGAGGGACTGAAGCTTTCTTT.

This chain uses TRBV7-2 with TRBJ2-7, with 10 nucleotides matching TRBD2. This CDR3 has 14 residues. The V gene end was trimmed by 5 bases and the J gene end by 6 bases; junction bases not matched to a gene: 7. Germline CDR1 is SGHTA and CDR2 is FQGNSA. The CDR3 loop is CASSPASGSGEQYF. CDR3 DNA: TGTGCCAGCAGCCCAGCTAGCGGGAGCGGCGAGCAGTACTTC. The full variable domain, with the rest looked up from reference TRBV7-2 and TRBJ2-7, is GAGVSQSPSNKVTEKGKDVELRCDPISGHTALYWYRQSLGQGLEFLIYFQGNSAPDKSGLPSDRFSAERTGGSVSTLTIQRTQQEDSAVYLCASSPASGSGEQYFGPGTRLTVT.

V usage is TRBV7-2 and J usage is TRBJ2-2; 8 nucleotides align to TRBD2. Germline V CDR1 and CDR2: SGHTA, FQGNSA. Unmatched junction bases numbered 8, after V lost 3 bases and J lost 8 bases. This CDR3 spans 15 amino acids. CDR3 region: CASSLVQAGVGELFF. CDR3 DNA: TGTGCCAGCAGCTTGGTCCAAGCGGGAGTTGGGGAGCTGTTTTTT.

The V call is TRBV29-1, the J call TRBJ2-1; 7 positions match TRBD1. This CDR3 comprises 13 residues. With V trimmed by 7 bases and J by 1 base, 4 bases remained unmatched. Germline V lookup: CDR1 SQVTM, CDR2 ANQGSEA. Written as DNA, the CDR3 is TGCAGCGCCAACAGGGGTTCCTACAATGAGCAGTTCTTC. Translating it yields CSANRGSYNEQFF.

The chain recombines TRBV6-1 with TRBJ1-5, with TRBD1 matching over 8 bases. Germline V gene lookup returns CDR1 MNHNS and CDR2 SASEGT. J was trimmed by 3 bases and V by 7 bases; bases with no gene match: 5. The CDR3 extends over 14 amino acids. CDR3 residues: CASTRDRNNQPQHF. For the CDR3, the DNA is TGTGCCAGCACTAGGGACAGGAACAATCAGCCCCAGCATTTT.

This clone has a handful of counts. J is TRBJ1-2 and V is TRBV5-1; D gene uncertain. V was shortened by 7 bases and J by 4 bases, with 14 bases between the two germline ends. The CDR3 has 13 amino acids. Germline values: CDR1 SGHRS, CDR2 YFSETQ. The chain's CDR3 is CASRPSGLYGYTF. The CDR3 nucleotides read TGCGCCAGCCGACCCTCTGGCCTCTATGGCTACACCTTC. Variable domain in full (rest from reference TRBV5-1 and TRBJ1-2): KAGVTQTPRYLIKTRGQQVTLSCSPISGHRSVSWYQQTPGQGLQFLFEYFSETQRNKGNFPGRFSGRQFSNSRSEMNVSTLELGDSALYLCASRPSGLYGYTFGSGTRLTVV.

The rearrangement uses TRBV28 and TRBJ2-3, with a weak D call TRBD2 (6 bases). Germline-derived CDR1 and CDR2 are MDHEN and SYDVKM. The CDR3 runs 13 residues. The V gene lost 7 bases and the J gene lost 6 bases, with 14 bases spanning the gap. CDR3 DNA sequence: TGTGCCAGCATTGCCCTAGGGAGGGATACGCAGTATTTT. Protein: CASIALGRDTQYF.

The chain uses TRBV29-1 and TRBJ2-5, with 7 nucleotides matching TRBD2. J lost 6 bases, V lost 0 bases, and 4 bases had no gene match. CDR1 SQVTM and CDR2 ANQGSEA come from the germline V gene. The CDR3 is 13 amino acids. The CDR3 sequence: CSVEEGGVKTQYF. Written as DNA, the CDR3 is TGCAGCGTTGAAGAGGGAGGGGTGAAGACCCAGTACTTC.